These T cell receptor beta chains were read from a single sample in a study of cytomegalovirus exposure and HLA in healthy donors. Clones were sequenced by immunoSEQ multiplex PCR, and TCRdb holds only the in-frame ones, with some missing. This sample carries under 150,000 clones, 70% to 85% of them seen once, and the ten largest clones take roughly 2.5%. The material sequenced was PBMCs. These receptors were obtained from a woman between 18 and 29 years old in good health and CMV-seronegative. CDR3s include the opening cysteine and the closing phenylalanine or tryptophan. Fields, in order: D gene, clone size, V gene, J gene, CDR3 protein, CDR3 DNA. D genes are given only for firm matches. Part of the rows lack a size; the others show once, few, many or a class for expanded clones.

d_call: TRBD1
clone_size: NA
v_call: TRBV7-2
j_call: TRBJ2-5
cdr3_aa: CTSSPDRVLETQYF
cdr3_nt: TGTACCAGCAGCCCGGACAGGGTCTTGGAGACCCAGTACTTC

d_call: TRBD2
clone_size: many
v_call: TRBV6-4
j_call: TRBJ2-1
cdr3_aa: CASSEDYSGSREQFF
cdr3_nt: TGTGCCAGCAGTGAAGATTACAGCGGGAGCCGGGAGCAGTTCTTC

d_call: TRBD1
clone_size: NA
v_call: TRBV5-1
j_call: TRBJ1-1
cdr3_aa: CASSRKHGTGENTEAFF
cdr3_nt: TGCGCCAGCAGCAGGAAACACGGGACAGGGGAGAACACTGAAGCTTTCTTT

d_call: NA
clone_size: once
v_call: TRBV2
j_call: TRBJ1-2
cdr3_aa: CASRTRGNYGYTF
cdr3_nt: TGTGCCAGCAGAACCCGGGGGAACTATGGCTACACCTTC

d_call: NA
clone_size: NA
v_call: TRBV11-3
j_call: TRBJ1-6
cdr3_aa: CASSSRGYNSPLHF
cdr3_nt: TGTGCCAGCAGCTCCAGGGGCTATAATTCACCCCTCCACTTT

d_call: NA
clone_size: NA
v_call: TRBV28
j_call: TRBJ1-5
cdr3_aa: CASLTGPNQPQHF
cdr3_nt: TGTGCCAGTCTGACAGGTCCTAATCAGCCCCAGCATTTT

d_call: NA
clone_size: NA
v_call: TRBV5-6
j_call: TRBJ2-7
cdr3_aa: CASSFGQGPYEQYF
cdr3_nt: TGTGCCAGCAGCTTCGGTCAGGGGCCCTACGAGCAGTACTTC

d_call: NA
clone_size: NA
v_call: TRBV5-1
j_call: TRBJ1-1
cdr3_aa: CASSSQGNTEAFF
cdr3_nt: TGCGCCAGCAGCTCACAGGGAAACACTGAAGCTTTCTTT

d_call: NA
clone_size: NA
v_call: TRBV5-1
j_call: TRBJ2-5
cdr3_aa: CASSLAAYQGETQYF
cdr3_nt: TGCGCCAGCAGCTTGGCGGCCTATCAGGGGGAGACCCAGTACTTC

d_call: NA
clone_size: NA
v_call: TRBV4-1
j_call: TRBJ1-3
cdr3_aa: CASSQVGGGNTIYF
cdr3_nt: TGCGCCAGCAGCCAAGTAGGAGGTGGAAACACCATATATTTT

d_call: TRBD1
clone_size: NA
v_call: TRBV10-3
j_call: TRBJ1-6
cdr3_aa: CAINSGTGDNSPLHF
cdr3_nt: TGTGCCATCAATTCCGGGACAGGGGATAATTCACCCCTCCACTTT

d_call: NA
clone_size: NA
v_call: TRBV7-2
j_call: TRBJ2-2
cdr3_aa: CASSSGRLAGELFF
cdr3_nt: TGTGCCAGCAGCTCCGGGCGACTAGCCGGGGAGCTGTTTTTT

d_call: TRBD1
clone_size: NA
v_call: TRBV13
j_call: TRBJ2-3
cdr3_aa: CASSLGQGTQYF
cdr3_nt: TGTGCCAGCAGCTTGGGACAGGGTACGCAGTATTTT

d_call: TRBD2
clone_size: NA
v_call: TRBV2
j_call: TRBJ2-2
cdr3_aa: CASSRSGSVNTGELFF
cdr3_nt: TGTGCCAGCAGTCGTAGCGGGAGCGTGAACACCGGGGAGCTGTTTTTT